A selection of T cell receptor beta chains follows, all from one sample in a study of cytomegalovirus exposure and HLA in healthy donors. The table came from immunoSEQ multiplex PCR; TCRdb's copy has only in-frame clones and leaves some out. The sample shows 95,000 to 150,000 clones, 74% of them seen only once. Sequencing was carried out using PBMCs. These receptors all stem from a woman between 45 and 60 years old in good health and CMV-seropositive. The CDR3 runs from the conserved cysteine through the conserved F or W. A D gene is named only where the DNA matches it firmly. Expanded clones get a size class; other rows say once, few or many, or leave the size out.

clone_size	d_call	v_call	j_call	cdr3_aa	cdr3_nt
NA	NA	TRBV19	TRBJ2-5	CATKGARRETQYF	TGTGCCACCAAAGGAGCAAGGAGAGAGACCCAGTACTTC
NA	NA	TRBV28	TRBJ1-1	CASTLRNTEAFF	TGCGCCAGCACCCTGAGGAACACTGAAGCTTTCTTT
NA	NA	TRBV2	TRBJ1-1	CASSERVGTSVPPNF	TGTGCCAGCAGTGAACGTGTTGGGACTTCAGTACCCCCAAACTTT
few	NA	TRBV6-5	TRBJ1-2	CASSNSGASGYTF	TGTGCCAGCAGTAATTCAGGGGCGAGTGGCTACACCTTC
few	NA	TRBV19	TRBJ2-2	CASSISGVTGELFF	TGTGCCAGTAGTATCTCAGGGGTCACCGGGGAGCTGTTTTTT
NA	TRBD1	TRBV30	TRBJ2-7	CAWRRSGGSYEQYF	TGTGCCTGGAGGCGTTCAGGGGGATCCTACGAGCAGTACTTC
NA	TRBD1	TRBV18	TRBJ2-5	CASSPREGAGETQYF	TGTGCCAGCTCACCGCGCGAGGGGGCGGGAGAGACCCAGTACTTC
NA	NA	TRBV4-1	TRBJ1-2	CASSQLAGENNYGYTF	TGCGCCAGCAGCCAGTTGGCTGGAGAAAACAACTATGGCTACACCTTC
NA	TRBD1	TRBV30	TRBJ1-4	CAGDGTGNEKLFF	TGTGCCGGGGACGGGACAGGGAATGAAAAACTGTTTTTT
NA	NA	TRBV5-1	TRBJ1-2	CASSLVEAPSYGYTF	TGCGCCAGCAGCTTGGTCGAGGCCCCGAGCTATGGCTACACCTTC
once	TRBD1	TRBV11-3	TRBJ2-1	CASSPPGQGRLKEQFF	TGTGCCAGCAGTCCTCCGGGACAGGGTCGGTTGAAGGAGCAGTTCTTC
few	NA	TRBV11-1	TRBJ2-2	CASSLASEGGIYTGELFF	TGTGCCAGCAGCTTAGCGTCGGAGGGGGGGATATACACCGGGGAGCTGTTTTTT
few	NA	TRBV19	TRBJ1-6	CASSIDQGANGSPLHF	TGTGCCAGTAGTATAGATCAAGGGGCCAATGGTTCACCCCTCCACTTT
NA	NA	TRBV5-4	TRBJ1-2	CASSLYHSLYFGYTF	TGTGCCAGCAGCTTGTATCACAGCCTTTACTTTGGCTACACCTTC
NA	TRBD2	TRBV7-3	TRBJ2-2	CASSSSGLAGAHTGELFF	TGTGCCAGCAGCTCTTCGGGACTAGCGGGGGCCCACACCGGGGAGCTGTTTTTT
once	TRBD1	TRBV2	TRBJ2-7	CASNLQGAGAYEQYF	TGTGCCAGCAACTTACAGGGGGCTGGGGCCTACGAGCAGTACTTC
NA	NA	TRBV27	TRBJ1-5	CASSSEPVGAQHF	TGTGCCAGCAGTTCCGAACCCGTCGGGGCCCAGCATTTT
NA	NA	TRBV11-2	TRBJ1-3	CASSLDPAGAGNTIYF	TGTGCCAGCAGCTTAGATCCGGCAGGGGCTGGAAACACCATATATTTT
once	NA	TRBV5-1	TRBJ1-1	CASSLIDSALNTEAFF	TGCGCCAGCAGCTTGATAGACTCAGCCCTAAACACTGAAGCTTTCTTT
few	NA	TRBV11-2	TRBJ1-5	CASSLDGAHNQPQHF	TGTGCCAGCAGCTTAGATGGGGCCCACAATCAGCCCCAGCATTTT
NA	TRBD2	TRBV7-8	TRBJ2-7	CASSPREGSSYEQYF	TGTGCCAGCAGCCCCCGGGAGGGTTCCTCCTACGAGCAGTACTTC
NA	NA	TRBV20-1	TRBJ2-1	CSASSHNEQFF	TGCAGTGCCTCTTCCCACAATGAGCAGTTCTTC
NA	NA	TRBV27	TRBJ1-6	CASSFQFGPLHF	TGTGCCAGCAGTTTTCAATTCGGGCCCCTCCACTTT
NA	TRBD1	TRBV15	TRBJ2-4	CATSKPDRDKNIQYF	TGTGCCACCAGCAAGCCGGACAGGGACAAAAACATTCAGTACTTC
NA	NA	TRBV7-2	TRBJ2-2	CASSLRRDTGELFF	TGTGCCAGCAGCTTGAGACGGGACACCGGGGAGCTGTTTTTT
once	NA	TRBV18	TRBJ2-7	CASSADIKVEVWYEQYF	TGTGCCAGCTCCGCGGATATAAAGGTGGAGGTATGGTACGAGCAGTACTTC
NA	TRBD2	TRBV19	TRBJ2-6	CASSIVGEGTYNVLTF	TGTGCCAGTAGTATAGTGGGGGAGGGGACTTACAACGTCCTGACTTTC
NA	TRBD2	TRBV2	TRBJ2-1	CASTETSGGANEQFF	TGTGCCAGCACGGAGACTAGCGGGGGGGCCAATGAGCAGTTCTTC
NA	TRBD1	TRBV5-1	TRBJ1-1	CASSLGTGLNTEAFF	TGCGCCAGCAGCTTGGGGACAGGGCTGAACACTGAAGCTTTCTTT
few	NA	TRBV11-2	TRBJ2-7	CASSLVPSEREQYF	TGTGCCAGCAGCTTAGTACCGAGTGAGAGAGAACAGTACTTC
NA	NA	TRBV7-6	TRBJ2-2	CASSLLANTGELFF	TGTGCCAGCAGCTTACTCGCGAACACCGGGGAGCTGTTTTTT
NA	NA	TRBV18	TRBJ2-7	CASSPRGAGASPYEQYF	TGTGCCAGCTCACCACGGGGGGCGGGGGCCTCCCCCTACGAGCAGTACTTC
NA	TRBD2	TRBV5-6	TRBJ2-7	CASSSPAGGTYEQYF	TGTGCCAGCAGCTCCCCAGCGGGGGGAACCTACGAGCAGTACTTC
NA	NA	TRBV19	TRBJ2-7	CASTGTGVYEQYF	TGTGCCAGCACCGGGACGGGAGTCTACGAGCAGTACTTC
few	NA	TRBV5-1	TRBJ2-5	CASISQETQYF	TGCGCCAGCATCTCTCAAGAGACCCAGTACTTC
NA	TRBD2	TRBV9	TRBJ2-7	CASSPRLAGSEQYF	TGTGCCAGCAGCCCCCGGCTAGCGGGGTCTGAGCAGTACTTC
NA	NA	TRBV7-6	TRBJ2-1	CASSLQQVYNEQFF	TGTGCCAGCAGCTTACAACAGGTCTACAATGAGCAGTTCTTC
once	NA	TRBV7-9	TRBJ1-6	CASSLGTLDNSPLHF	TGTGCCAGCAGTCTCGGGACATTAGATAATTCACCCCTCCACTTT
NA	NA	TRBV5-1	TRBJ1-3	CASSLELVTSGNTIYF	TGCGCCAGCAGCTTGGAATTGGTGACATCTGGAAACACCATATATTTT
NA	NA	TRBV9	TRBJ2-3	CASSVTTDTQYF	TGTGCCAGCAGCGTAACAACAGATACGCAGTATTTT
NA	NA	TRBV7-9	TRBJ1-1	CSSSLGVGRLAEAFF	TGTTCCAGCAGCCTTGGAGTAGGGAGGTTGGCTGAAGCTTTCTTT
NA	NA	TRBV27	TRBJ2-3	CASSLAQTYTDTQYF	TGTGCCAGCAGTTTAGCACAGACCTACACAGATACGCAGTATTTT
few	NA	TRBV7-9	TRBJ1-4	CASRDNRMEKLFF	TGTGCCAGCCGGGACAATCGTATGGAAAAACTGTTTTTT
NA	NA	TRBV15	TRBJ2-7	CATSESSYEQYF	TGTGCCACCAGCGAGAGCTCCTACGAGCAGTACTTC
NA	NA	TRBV7-9	TRBJ1-6	CASSLRGYPPSPLHF	TGTGCCAGCAGCTTAAGGGGGTACCCCCCTTCACCCCTCCACTTT
NA	NA	TRBV11-2	TRBJ2-1	CASSPEVAHNEQFF	TGTGCCAGCAGCCCCGAGGTGGCCCACAATGAGCAGTTCTTC
NA	NA	TRBV25-1	TRBJ1-4	CASSDRINEKLFF	TGTGCCAGCAGTGACAGGATCAATGAAAAACTGTTTTTT
NA	NA	TRBV5-6	TRBJ1-5	CASSRGYSNQPQHF	TGTGCCAGCAGCCGGGGATATAGCAATCAGCCCCAGCATTTT
NA	NA	TRBV5-4	TRBJ1-2	CASSLVSGNGYTF	TGTGCCAGCAGCTTGGTTTCAGGGAATGGCTACACCTTC
NA	NA	TRBV7-2	TRBJ2-5	CASSNGENQETQYF	TGTGCCAGCAGTAACGGGGAGAACCAAGAGACCCAGTACTTC
NA	NA	TRBV2	TRBJ1-1	CASSELTVNTEAFF	TGTGCCAGCAGTGAACTAACAGTGAACACTGAAGCTTTCTTT
NA	NA	TRBV6-7	TRBJ2-3	CASSFFVEGESTDTQYF	TGTGCCAGCAGCTTCTTCGTGGAGGGAGAGTCCACAGATACGCAGTATTTT
NA	TRBD1	TRBV7-6	TRBJ1-2	CASSLGTGGGYTF	TGTGCCAGCAGTCTCGGGACAGGTGGTGGCTACACCTTC
once	NA	TRBV7-2	TRBJ1-1	CASSTTGRNTEAFF	TGTGCCAGCAGCACTACAGGGAGGAACACTGAAGCTTTCTTT
NA	NA	TRBV15	TRBJ2-7	CATSRGGRGTAYEQYF	TGTGCCACCAGCAGAGGGGGGCGGGGGACGGCCTACGAGCAGTACTTC
NA	TRBD1	TRBV5-6	TRBJ1-2	CASSVGTGTYTF	TGTGCCAGCAGCGTGGGGACAGGGACCTACACCTTC
NA	NA	TRBV7-8	TRBJ2-7	CASSFQLGFAYEQYF	TGTGCCAGCAGCTTTCAGTTGGGCTTCGCCTACGAGCAGTACTTC
NA	TRBD1	TRBV4-3	TRBJ1-2	CASSQDLTGAYGYTF	TGCGCCAGCAGCCAAGACTTAACAGGGGCCTATGGCTACACCTTC
NA	TRBD1	TRBV30	TRBJ2-6	CAWQTGESGANVLTF	TGTGCCTGGCAAACAGGGGAATCTGGGGCCAACGTCCTGACTTTC